The clone carrying this TCR beta chain has only one observation. No antigen is known for it. The data originate from a study of T cells in localized non-small cell lung cancer. General observations from the study: Paired adjacent lung recovered a median around 52 of the top 100 tumor clones.

Profiled with immunoSEQ multiplex PCR; TCRdb holds only in-frame clones, not every one. The table has more than 15,000 clones, about 88% seen once. This CDR3 contains 16 residues. CDR1 SGHAT and CDR2 FQNNGV come from the germline V gene. V was pared by 5 bases and J by 5 bases, with 12 bases of the junction left unmatched. This material consisted of peripheral blood, taken before any cancer treatment. The chain couples TRBV11-2 to TRBJ2-3; 8 bases match TRBD2. The sequence was collected from a male donor aged 60 or over with stage I lung adenocarcinoma. The CDR3 DNA is TGTGCCAGCAGCCCCCTAAGCGGGGGTATACGAGATACGCAGTATTTT. This translates into CASSPLSGGIRDTQYF.